These 25 T cell receptor beta chains share one sample of origin, sequenced in a study of Ad26.COV2.S vaccination and SARS-CoV-2 variants. Treatment described: some 20 received Ad26.COV2.S at low or high dose, single or two shots; about 5 received placebo; per-sample allocation not given. The study sampled participants on day 63 after the first vaccine or placebo injection. Clones were sequenced by immunoSEQ multiplex PCR, and TCRdb holds only the in-frame ones, with some missing. The repertoire consists of 300,000 to 400,000 clones, with around 86% occurring once and the leading ten covering about 3.5%. Here the sequenced sample was peripheral blood, taken in a trial of Ad26.COV2.S vaccine versus placebo. The source is a person between 18 and 59 years old who received the Ad26.COV2.S COVID-19 vaccine or a placebo.

The chain combines TRBV27 with TRBJ1-2, with no clear D. This CDR3 region has 14 residues. Germline loops: CDR1 MNHEY, CDR2 SMNVEV (reference sequence). V was clipped by 4 bases and J by 5 bases, with 14 bases between them. CDR3 amino acids: CASSSPGSPYGYTF. CDR3 DNA sequence: TGTGCCAGCAGTTCCCCGGGCAGTCCTTATGGCTACACCTTC.

This clone was seen just once. The chain combines TRBV12-5 with TRBJ2-7; no definite D call. CDR3 length equals 13 residues. CDR1 and CDR2 (germline): LGHNT, FRNRAP. V lost 5 bases to trimming and J lost 3 bases, with 11 bases between them. The CDR3 DNA reads TGTGCTAGTGGTATCGCGTCTGGCTACGAGCAGTACTTC. Translating it yields CASGIASGYEQYF. Combining the CDR3 with reference TRBV12-5 and TRBJ2-7 gives the whole variable domain DARVTQTPRHKVTEMGQEVTMRCQPILGHNTVFWYRQTMMQGLELLAYFRNRAPLDDSGMPKDRFSAEMPDATLATLKIQPSEPRDSAVYFCASGIASGYEQYFGPGTRLTVT.

V and J are TRBV4-2 and TRBJ1-6, with 9 positions matching TRBD1. The J segment lost 8 bases and the V segment lost 2 bases, leaving 10 bases of the junction unmatched. CDR3 size: 17 residues. Germline CDR1 reads LGHNA; CDR2 reads YNFKEQ. The CDR3 region has the DNA TGTGCCAGCAGCCAATACCTCAGGACAGGGGTAGATTCACCCCTCCACTTT. Protein sequence: CASSQYLRTGVDSPLHF.

The gene calls are TRBV7-9 and TRBJ2-1; D unresolved. V was pared by 8 bases and J by 6 bases, with 14 bases between. This CDR3 is 13 amino acids long. Germline CDR1 SEHNR, CDR2 FQNEAQ (reference sequence). The CDR3 sequence is CASESSRFNEQFF. CDR3 in DNA: TGTGCCAGCGAATCGTCGCGGTTCAATGAGCAGTTCTTC.

V gene TRBV2 combines with J gene TRBJ2-3, with TRBD2 identical over 8 bases. CDR1 is SNHLY and CDR2 is FYNNEI in the germline V gene. J lost 1 base, V lost 4 bases, and 4 bases had no gene match. The CDR3 runs 15 residues. The DNA of the CDR3 is TGTGCCAGCAGTGCTACCGGGAGGGGCACAGATACGCAGTATTTT. Translating it yields CASSATGRGTDTQYF.

For this clone: Different DNA sequences within this sample yield the same CDR3. As DNA, the CDR3 is TGTGCCAGCAGCCCGGGACTGATGAACACTGAAGCTTTCTTT. Translating gives CASSPGLMNTEAFF. This rearrangement joins TRBV7-2 to TRBJ1-1; D is possibly TRBD1 (5 bases). Germline-derived CDR1 and CDR2 are SGHTA and FQGNSA. Trimming shortened V by 5 bases and J by 0 bases, and 10 bases separated the two germline ends. CDR3 size: 14 residues. The complete variable domain, with remaining parts taken from reference TRBV7-2 and TRBJ1-1, reads GAGVSQSPSNKVTEKGKDVELRCDPISGHTALYWYRQSLGQGLEFLIYFQGNSAPDKSGLPSDRFSAERTGGSVSTLTIQRTQQEDSAVYLCASSPGLMNTEAFFGQGTRLTVV.

The V gene is TRBV10-3, the J gene TRBJ2-2; 13 positions match TRBD2. The CDR3 contains 18 residues. Per germline, CDR1 ENHRY and CDR2 SYGVKD. The J segment lost 1 base and the V segment lost 2 bases, leaving 4 bases of the junction unmatched. CDR3 sequence reads: CAISERLAGGRNTGELFF. CDR3 in DNA: TGTGCCATCAGTGAGCGACTAGCGGGGGGAAGGAACACCGGGGAGCTGTTTTTT.

In its sample, this clone was seen once. V usage is TRBV13 and J usage is TRBJ2-7, with D unclear. CDR1 is PRHDT and CDR2 is FYEKMQ in the germline V gene (reference sequence). The CDR3 is 12 residues long. The ends were cut back, 1 base at V and 6 bases at J, with 7 bases in the middle. CDR3 sequence: CASSLEAGEQYF. The CDR3 DNA follows: TGTGCCAGCAGCTTAGAAGCCGGCGAGCAGTACTTC.

In this sample, this clone turned up once. V and J are TRBV9 and TRBJ2-2, with D hard to call. Germline V gives CDR1 SGDLS, CDR2 YYNGEE. Trimming removed 0 bases from V and 5 bases from J, with 11 bases in between. The CDR3 runs 15 residues. The CDR3 DNA reads as TGTGCCAGCAGCGTAGAAGTGGCGCGGACCGGGGAGCTGTTTTTT. Amino acid sequence: CASSVEVARTGELFF.

The J gene is TRBJ2-2, the V gene TRBV7-2, with 9 bases lining up with TRBD1. Trimming cost V 2 bases and J 6 bases; bases outside gene matches: 7. There are 16 residues in the CDR3. Germline-derived CDR1 and CDR2 are SGHTA and FQGNSA. CDR3 sequence: CASSLYRGRLAGELFF. DNA of the CDR3: TGTGCCAGCAGCTTATACAGGGGGCGTTTGGCCGGGGAGCTGTTTTTT.

This clone appeared a single time. V gene TRBV30 combines with J gene TRBJ2-5; weak D call: TRBD2 (5 bases). The CDR3 loop spans 11 amino acids. Trimming pared 0 bases from V and 7 bases from J, leaving 6 bases between. Germline CDR1 reads GTSNPN; CDR2 reads SVGIG (reference sequence). CDR3 residues: CAWSVRATQYF. In nucleotides, the CDR3 is TGTGCCTGGAGTGTGCGGGCGACCCAGTACTTC.

This chain links TRBV10-3 with TRBJ1-2, with D tentatively TRBD1 (5 bases). The CDR3 covers 13 residues. Trimming stripped 2 bases from V and 8 bases from J, with 12 bases between. Germline-derived CDR1 and CDR2 are ENHRY and SYGVKD. CDR3 coding DNA: TGTGCCATCAGTGAGGTGCAGGGCCGCGGCTACACCTTC. Amino acids: CAISEVQGRGYTF.

The chain has TRBV11-2 and TRBJ2-5, with D hard to call. Germline values: CDR1 SGHAT, CDR2 FQNNGV. The CDR3 runs 13 residues. Between the trimmed V and J ends, which lost 5 bases and 3 bases, there was a span of 10 bases. Here the CDR3 DNA reads TGTGCCAGCAGCCCACGGACGAAAGAGACCCAGTACTTC. Its translation: CASSPRTKETQYF.

The chain is built from TRBV18 and TRBJ1-5; D remains ambiguous. This CDR3 comprises 13 residues. V lost 4 bases, J lost 4 bases, and 8 bases lay in between. The germline CDR1 and CDR2 sequences are KGHSH and LQKENI. The CDR3 sequence: CASSQTYNQPQHF. Here the CDR3 DNA reads TGTGCCAGCTCACAGACCTATAATCAGCCCCAGCATTTT. The full variable domain, its missing parts supplied by reference TRBV18 and TRBJ1-5, is NAGVMQNPRHLVRRRGQEARLRCSPMKGHSHVYWYRQLPEEGLKFMVYLQKENIIDESGMPKERFSAEFPKEGPSILRIQQVVRGDSAAYFCASSQTYNQPQHFGDGTRLSIL.

The genes are TRBV27 and TRBJ2-1; D ambiguous. Germline CDR1 reads MNHEY; CDR2 reads SMNVEV (reference sequence). Deletions cut 0 bases from V and 6 bases from J, with 6 bases between. The CDR3 is 13 residues long. The CDR3 reads CASSLSISNEQFF. In DNA form, the CDR3 reads TGTGCCAGCAGTTTATCGATATCCAATGAGCAGTTCTTC.

The rearrangement links TRBV5-6 to TRBJ1-3; D is unresolved. The germline CDR1 and CDR2 sequences are SGHDT and YYEEEE. V was trimmed by 0 bases and J by 4 bases, leaving 8 bases between them. The CDR3 is 14 amino acids. CDR3 bases: TGTGCCAGCAGCTTGGGTATCCTGGGAAACACCATATATTTT. This codes for CASSLGILGNTIYF.

This chain joins TRBV21-1 and TRBJ1-1. TRBV21-1 counts as a pseudogene. The CDR3 contains 10 residues. CDR3 amino acids: CASRRTEAFF. DNA for the CDR3: TGTGCCAGCCGGAGGACTGAAGCTTTCTTT.

The chain has TRBV6-5 and TRBJ1-6; 7 nucleotides line up with TRBD1. Trimming cost V 6 bases and J 9 bases; bases outside gene matches: 8. The CDR3 contains 14 residues. Germline values: CDR1 MNHEY, CDR2 SVGAGI. CDR3 sequence: CASRAGGTGSPLHF. CDR3 nucleotides: TGTGCCAGCAGAGCAGGGGGTACGGGTTCACCCCTCCACTTT.

The rearrangement uses TRBV6-2 or TRBV6-3 and TRBJ1-2, with a possible D match to TRBD1 (6 bases). The germline V gene has CDR1 MNHEY and CDR2 SVGEGT. CDR3 length: 17 amino acids. V was trimmed by 2 bases and J by 2 bases, leaving 18 bases between them. The CDR3, as DNA: TGTGCCAGCAGTTACCTGCTCCGGGGGCCACCAAACTATGGCTACACCTTC. Translation: CASSYLLRGPPNYGYTF.

J is TRBJ2-5 and V is TRBV12-3 or TRBV12-4; tentative D call: TRBD1 (5 bases). V was pared by 6 bases and J by 2 bases, with 10 bases between. This CDR3 spans 13 amino acids. The CDR3 loop is CASSRQTQETQYF. The CDR3 DNA is TGTGCCAGCAGCCGACAGACACAAGAGACCCAGTACTTC.

V usage is TRBV5-4 and J usage is TRBJ1-1; no firm D call. The germline V and J ends were trimmed by 0 bases and 7 bases, with 13 bases remaining between them. CDR1 SGHNT and CDR2 YYREEE come from the germline V gene (reference sequence). The CDR3 sequence is 14 residues long. The CDR3, as DNA: TGTGCCAGCAGCTTGGCCCTATCTCGAGATGAAGCTTTCTTT. Translating it yields CASSLALSRDEAFF.

A single count supports this clone. The chain employs TRBV7-2 and TRBJ2-7; D is undetermined. The V gene lost 3 bases and the J gene lost 0 bases, with 15 bases spanning the gap. In germline, CDR1 is SGHTA, CDR2 FQGNSA. The CDR3 consists of 16 residues. The CDR3, as DNA: TGTGCCAGCAGCTTGGAATGGACGGGTAGCTCCTACGAGCAGTACTTC. This gives the protein CASSLEWTGSSYEQYF.

The chain uses TRBV7-2 and TRBJ2-1; TRBD1 might be the D (6 bases). V was trimmed by 0 bases and J by 7 bases, leaving 13 bases between them. Germline CDR1 and CDR2: SGHTA and FQGNSA. CDR3 length: 15 residues. CDR3 in amino acids: CASSLALGQPNEQFF. CDR3 DNA sequence: TGTGCCAGCAGCTTAGCGCTAGGACAGCCTAATGAGCAGTTCTTC.

The rearrangement links TRBV5-1 to TRBJ2-5; D tentatively fits TRBD1 or TRBD2 (5 bases each). Trimming stripped 1 base from V and 2 bases from J, with 12 bases between. CDR3 size: 15 residues. Germline CDR1 is SGHRS and CDR2 is YFSETQ. The CDR3 here is CASSLLPGPQETQYF. The CDR3 DNA reads TGCGCCAGCAGCTTGCTCCCGGGACCACAAGAGACCCAGTACTTC.

The chain is built from TRBV19 and TRBJ2-3; 8 nucleotides agree with TRBD2. CDR3 length equals 17 residues. Losses at the gene ends were 0 bases for V and 0 bases for J; bases not matched to a gene: 5. Germline CDR1 reads LNHDA; CDR2 reads SQIVND (reference sequence). The CDR3 region has the DNA TGTGCCAGTAGTATAGATAGGACTAGCAGAAGCACAGATACGCAGTATTTT. This gives the protein CASSIDRTSRSTDTQYF.